Listed below are T cell receptor beta chains from one sample, sequenced in a study of long-term antiretroviral therapy in people with HIV. The method was immunoSEQ multiplex PCR; TCRdb's version includes in-frame clones alone and lacks a portion of them. Among around 30,000 clones listed, 75% to 85% were seen once. The sample here was unsorted PBMCs, taken roughly 3.3 years after starting antiretroviral therapy. These receptors were taken from a man younger than 35 with HIV. CDR3s include the opening cysteine and the closing phenylalanine or tryptophan. Each record gives: V gene, J gene, CDR3 protein.

TRBV27,TRBJ2-1,CASRPGGTSGYNEQFF
TRBV5-1,TRBJ2-1,CASSFGTGNEQFF
TRBV6-5,TRBJ1-2,CASSYDPGNYGYTF
TRBV27,TRBJ1-1,CASRPRGGERNTEAFF
TRBV27,TRBJ1-2,CASSFGGQGSGYTF
TRBV6-1,TRBJ2-7,CASMAAIYEQYF
TRBV9,TRBJ2-1,CASSVTATSSYNEQFF
TRBV11-2,TRBJ1-3,CASSVASPSGNTIYF
TRBV6-1,TRBJ2-7,CASSELAGALYEQYF
TRBV19,TRBJ2-1,CASSVTGGAYNEQFF
TRBV7-9,TRBJ2-1,CASSSDYSEQFF
TRBV19,TRBJ1-1,CASRWGNTEAFF
TRBV5-6,TRBJ1-6,CASSLVRSSYNSPLHF
TRBV21-1,TRBJ2-6,CASNQGQAGANVLTF
TRBV4-1,TRBJ2-1,CASSQEIIGGGQKGWVNEQFF
TRBV2,TRBJ2-3,CASSESTDTQYF
TRBV29-1,TRBJ2-7,CSVEAPEGSGYEQYF
TRBV9,TRBJ2-7,CASSVQWDPSYEQYF